This TCR beta chain was found in a study of radiotherapy plus CTLA-4 blockade in lung cancer. For the study at large: Objective response was observed in over 15% of patients, and disease control in roughly 33%.

Study outcomes and limitations: Radiotherapy plus ipilimumab was followed by expansion in blood of tumor-derived TCR clones.

On this clone itself: Its antigen is not identified.

V lost 5 bases to trimming and J lost 8 bases, with 12 bases between them. CDR1 LNHNV and CDR2 YYDKDF come from the germline V gene (reference sequence). The CDR3 spans 13 residues. It was focal radiation plus CTLA-4 blockade with ipilimumab that patients with chemo-refractory metastatic non-small-cell lung cancer received. Sequenced by immunoSEQ multiplex PCR; TCRdb stores in-frame clones only, minus some. The table lists tens of thousands of clones, 72% of them singletons. The source was peripheral blood, collected from a patient treated with radiotherapy plus ipilimumab. This clonotype originated in a human donor with non-small cell lung cancer who had stable disease on radiotherapy plus ipilimumab. V is TRBV15 and J is TRBJ1-4; D remains unclear. The CDR3 sequence is CATSLMRNEKLFF. The CDR3 region has the DNA TGTGCCACCAGCCTTATGCGTAACGAAAAACTGTTTTTT.